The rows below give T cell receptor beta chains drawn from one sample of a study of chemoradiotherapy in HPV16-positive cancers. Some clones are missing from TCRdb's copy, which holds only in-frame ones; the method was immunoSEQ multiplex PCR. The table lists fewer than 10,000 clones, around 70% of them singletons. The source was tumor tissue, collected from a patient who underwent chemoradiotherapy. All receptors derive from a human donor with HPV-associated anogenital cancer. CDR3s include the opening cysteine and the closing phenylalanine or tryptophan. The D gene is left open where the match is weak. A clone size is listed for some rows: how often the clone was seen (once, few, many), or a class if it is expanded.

CDR3 DNA: TGCGCCAGCAGCCAAGAATATGGGGTTGGAGGGAAACTGTTTTTT
CDR3 protein: CASSQEYGVGGKLFF
clone size: NA
D gene: NA
J gene: TRBJ1-4
V gene: TRBV4-1

CDR3 DNA: TGTGCCAGCAGCTTAAGTGGCCCAATCAATGAGCAGTTCTTC
CDR3 protein: CASSLSGPINEQFF
clone size: NA
D gene: NA
J gene: TRBJ2-1
V gene: TRBV7-3

CDR3 DNA: TGTGCCAGCAGTGGACAGACCTCACTGGGCTACACCTTC
CDR3 protein: CASSGQTSLGYTF
clone size: NA
D gene: NA
J gene: TRBJ1-2
V gene: TRBV28

CDR3 DNA: TGTGCCAGCAGCGTAGGGGAGGGGAGAAACACCATATATTTT
CDR3 protein: CASSVGEGRNTIYF
clone size: few
D gene: NA
J gene: TRBJ1-3
V gene: TRBV9

CDR3 DNA: TGTGCCAGTAGTGCGGGGACTAGCGGCTCCTACGAGCAGTACTTC
CDR3 protein: CASSAGTSGSYEQYF
clone size: once
D gene: TRBD2
J gene: TRBJ2-7
V gene: TRBV19

CDR3 DNA: TGTGCCAGCAGTCGGATTTTAGCTACAATTCGCACTGAAGCTTTCTTT
CDR3 protein: CASSRILATIRTEAFF
clone size: NA
D gene: NA
J gene: TRBJ1-1
V gene: TRBV21-1

CDR3 DNA: TGTGCCTGGAGTGTAAGCCCCTCCGGGGAGCTGTTTTTT
CDR3 protein: CAWSVSPSGELFF
clone size: NA
D gene: NA
J gene: TRBJ2-2
V gene: TRBV30

CDR3 DNA: TGTGCCAGCAGTTACTCGAGAGCCAGCGGGTACGAGCAGTACTTC
CDR3 protein: CASSYSRASGYEQYF
clone size: NA
D gene: NA
J gene: TRBJ2-7
V gene: TRBV6-6

CDR3 DNA: TGTGCCAGCAGCTTAGCCTTTAACGAGCAGTACTTC
CDR3 protein: CASSLAFNEQYF
clone size: NA
D gene: NA
J gene: TRBJ2-7
V gene: TRBV11-3

CDR3 DNA: TGTGCCAGTAGTATAAACGCGGGACAGGGTACTCCGACTGGAAACACCATATATTTT
CDR3 protein: CASSINAGQGTPTGNTIYF
clone size: NA
D gene: TRBD1
J gene: TRBJ1-3
V gene: TRBV19

CDR3 DNA: TGTGCCAGCAGCCACGGGCCTTCCTACGAGCAGTACTTC
CDR3 protein: CASSHGPSYEQYF
clone size: NA
D gene: NA
J gene: TRBJ2-7
V gene: TRBV11-1

CDR3 DNA: TGTGCCAGCAGCTTAGGGACAGCCAATGAGCAGTTCTTC
CDR3 protein: CASSLGTANEQFF
clone size: NA
D gene: NA
J gene: TRBJ2-1
V gene: TRBV11-3

CDR3 DNA: TGTGCCAGCAGCCGGACAGGGGGCGATGGCTACACCTTC
CDR3 protein: CASSRTGGDGYTF
clone size: NA
D gene: TRBD1
J gene: TRBJ1-2
V gene: TRBV5-6

CDR3 DNA: TGTGCCAGCAGCTTAGCCCCGACAGGAATGAGTGAGCAGTTCTTC
CDR3 protein: CASSLAPTGMSEQFF
clone size: NA
D gene: NA
J gene: TRBJ2-1
V gene: TRBV11-3

CDR3 DNA: TGTGCCAGCAGCGATCTAGCGGGGGTGGAGACCCAGTACTTC
CDR3 protein: CASSDLAGVETQYF
clone size: few
D gene: TRBD2
J gene: TRBJ2-5
V gene: TRBV7-9

CDR3 DNA: TGTGCCAGCAGCCAAGATTGGCGGACTAGCGTGGGGGATACGCAGTATTTT
CDR3 protein: CASSQDWRTSVGDTQYF
clone size: few
D gene: TRBD2
J gene: TRBJ2-3
V gene: TRBV4-2

CDR3 DNA: TGCGCCAGCAGCCCCGGACAGAGCACAGATACGCAGTATTTT
CDR3 protein: CASSPGQSTDTQYF
clone size: NA
D gene: NA
J gene: TRBJ2-3
V gene: TRBV5-1

CDR3 DNA: TGTGCCAGCTGTCGTGAGGGGGGGAGGTACAATGAGCAGTTCTTC
CDR3 protein: CASCREGGRYNEQFF
clone size: NA
D gene: NA
J gene: TRBJ2-1
V gene: TRBV5-6

CDR3 DNA: TGTGCCAGCAGACAAGGCGGGGGGGCGGGCAATGAGCAGTTCTTC
CDR3 protein: CASRQGGGAGNEQFF
clone size: once
D gene: TRBD2
J gene: TRBJ2-1
V gene: TRBV11-2

CDR3 DNA: TGTGCCTGGAGTGTACCAAACAGACAGCGTATAACAGATACGCAGTATTTT
CDR3 protein: CAWSVPNRQRITDTQYF
clone size: NA
D gene: NA
J gene: TRBJ2-3
V gene: TRBV30

CDR3 DNA: TGTGCCAGCAGCCAAGGGTTCTATGGCTACACCTTC
CDR3 protein: CASSQGFYGYTF
clone size: NA
D gene: NA
J gene: TRBJ1-2
V gene: TRBV14

CDR3 DNA: TGCGCCAGCCGACGGCATAGCACAGATACGCAGTATTTT
CDR3 protein: CASRRHSTDTQYF
clone size: NA
D gene: NA
J gene: TRBJ2-3
V gene: TRBV5-1

CDR3 DNA: TGTGCCAGCAGCTCCAGACGGACTACCCAAGAGACCCAGTACTTC
CDR3 protein: CASSSRRTTQETQYF
clone size: NA
D gene: NA
J gene: TRBJ2-5
V gene: TRBV5-8

CDR3 DNA: TGCGCCAGCAGCCAGCCTGGTGACAATGAGCAGTTCTTC
CDR3 protein: CASSQPGDNEQFF
clone size: once
D gene: NA
J gene: TRBJ2-1
V gene: TRBV4-1

CDR3 DNA: TGTGCCAGCAGCACTCTAGGGGGCTCCTACGAGCAGTACTTC
CDR3 protein: CASSTLGGSYEQYF
clone size: NA
D gene: NA
J gene: TRBJ2-7
V gene: TRBV7-3

CDR3 DNA: TGTGCCACCAGCAGAGATCACATGGGGACAGGGTTGGACGAGCAGTACTTC
CDR3 protein: CATSRDHMGTGLDEQYF
clone size: NA
D gene: TRBD1
J gene: TRBJ2-7
V gene: TRBV15

CDR3 DNA: TGCGCCAGCAGCCCTTTACCGGACAGAGCACCAACGTATGGCTACACCTTC
CDR3 protein: CASSPLPDRAPTYGYTF
clone size: NA
D gene: NA
J gene: TRBJ1-2
V gene: TRBV5-1

CDR3 DNA: TGTGCCAGCACCATCGGACAGTCGAACACTGAAGCTTTCTTT
CDR3 protein: CASTIGQSNTEAFF
clone size: NA
D gene: NA
J gene: TRBJ1-1
V gene: TRBV28

CDR3 DNA: TGTGCCAGCAGCTTAGCGGGACTGAGCACAGATACGCAGTATTTT
CDR3 protein: CASSLAGLSTDTQYF
clone size: few
D gene: NA
J gene: TRBJ2-3
V gene: TRBV11-1

CDR3 DNA: TGTGCCAGCATTCCGGACCCACGGCGGATATATGGCTACACCTTC
CDR3 protein: CASIPDPRRIYGYTF
clone size: NA
D gene: NA
J gene: TRBJ1-2
V gene: TRBV6-1

CDR3 DNA: TGTGCCAGCAGTTACGAGGGGGGCTTAAACACTGAAGCTTTCTTT
CDR3 protein: CASSYEGGLNTEAFF
clone size: NA
D gene: NA
J gene: TRBJ1-1
V gene: TRBV6-5

CDR3 DNA: TGTGCCAGCAGGGTAGGGGGGGCTAGTAACTACAATGAGCAGTTCTTC
CDR3 protein: CASRVGGASNYNEQFF
clone size: NA
D gene: NA
J gene: TRBJ2-1
V gene: TRBV27

CDR3 DNA: TGTGCCAGCAGTTTACCCTTCTGGGGCGGCCCTAATCTGGGCGAGCAGTACTTC
CDR3 protein: CASSLPFWGGPNLGEQYF
clone size: NA
D gene: NA
J gene: TRBJ2-7
V gene: TRBV28

CDR3 DNA: TGCGCCAGCAGGCCGGCCGGGACTAGCGGGGGGGCGGATACGCAGTATTTT
CDR3 protein: CASRPAGTSGGADTQYF
clone size: NA
D gene: TRBD2
J gene: TRBJ2-3
V gene: TRBV5-1

CDR3 DNA: TGTGCCAGCAGTTTATTACAGGGAACTAATGAAAAACTGTTTTTT
CDR3 protein: CASSLLQGTNEKLFF
clone size: NA
D gene: NA
J gene: TRBJ1-4
V gene: TRBV28

CDR3 DNA: TGTGCCAGCAGCAACCGTTTTACTGAAGCTTTCTTT
CDR3 protein: CASSNRFTEAFF
clone size: NA
D gene: NA
J gene: TRBJ1-1
V gene: TRBV5-4

CDR3 DNA: TGCGCCAGCAGCTTGGCAGCTAATCAGCCCCAGCATTTT
CDR3 protein: CASSLAANQPQHF
clone size: NA
D gene: NA
J gene: TRBJ1-5
V gene: TRBV5-1

CDR3 DNA: TGTGCCAGCAGTTACTCGCAGGGGGCTTCCTCCTACGAGCAGTACTTC
CDR3 protein: CASSYSQGASSYEQYF
clone size: few
D gene: TRBD1
J gene: TRBJ2-7
V gene: TRBV6-6

CDR3 DNA: TGTGCCAGCAGCCCGCCGGGACAGGGCCATGGCTACACCTTC
CDR3 protein: CASSPPGQGHGYTF
clone size: NA
D gene: TRBD1
J gene: TRBJ1-2
V gene: TRBV13

CDR3 DNA: TGTGCCAGCAGTCCCACTAGAGGATACAATGAGCAGTTCTTC
CDR3 protein: CASSPTRGYNEQFF
clone size: NA
D gene: NA
J gene: TRBJ2-1
V gene: TRBV7-3

CDR3 DNA: TGTGCCAGCAGCTCCCCTGTGATGGGGACTAGCGGTACCTACGAGCAGTACTTC
CDR3 protein: CASSSPVMGTSGTYEQYF
clone size: NA
D gene: TRBD2
J gene: TRBJ2-7
V gene: TRBV7-2

CDR3 DNA: TGTGCCAGCAGCGTAGTAAGCAGCCAAGAGACCCAGTACTTC
CDR3 protein: CASSVVSSQETQYF
clone size: NA
D gene: NA
J gene: TRBJ2-5
V gene: TRBV9

CDR3 DNA: TGCAGTGCCGGTCCCCAGCATTTT
CDR3 protein: CSAGPQHF
clone size: NA
D gene: NA
J gene: TRBJ1-5
V gene: TRBV20-1

CDR3 DNA: TGTGCCTGGAGTTTAAAGGGTAATAAAGCTTTCTTT
CDR3 protein: CAWSLKGNKAFF
clone size: large
D gene: NA
J gene: TRBJ1-1
V gene: TRBV30

CDR3 DNA: TGTGCCAGCAGGAAACTAACAGAGAACACTGAAGCTTTCTTT
CDR3 protein: CASRKLTENTEAFF
clone size: NA
D gene: NA
J gene: TRBJ1-1
V gene: TRBV6-5

CDR3 DNA: TGCGCCAGCAGCTTGCCAGGGCTTACTAATGAGCAGTTCTTC
CDR3 protein: CASSLPGLTNEQFF
clone size: NA
D gene: NA
J gene: TRBJ2-1
V gene: TRBV5-1

CDR3 DNA: TGTGCCAGCATCCCCCGACAGGGGGTCTTGCGGGCCCTCCACTTT
CDR3 protein: CASIPRQGVLRALHF
clone size: few
D gene: NA
J gene: TRBJ1-6
V gene: TRBV21-1

CDR3 DNA: TGTGCCAGCAGTTTATACGGTGGGGGCAGCGGCTATGGCTACACCTTC
CDR3 protein: CASSLYGGGSGYGYTF
clone size: NA
D gene: NA
J gene: TRBJ1-2
V gene: TRBV28

CDR3 DNA: TGCGCCAGCAGCTTGGGGACAGTTAGCAATCAGCCCCAGCATTTT
CDR3 protein: CASSLGTVSNQPQHF
clone size: NA
D gene: NA
J gene: TRBJ1-5
V gene: TRBV5-1

CDR3 DNA: TGTGCCAGCACCCCTAGCGAAACCGGGGAGCTGTTTTTT
CDR3 protein: CASTPSETGELFF
clone size: few
D gene: NA
J gene: TRBJ2-2
V gene: TRBV6-5

CDR3 DNA: TGTGCCAGCAGCCCAGGATCAGGGACAGGCGGAGATAATTCACCCCTCCACTTT
CDR3 protein: CASSPGSGTGGDNSPLHF
clone size: NA
D gene: TRBD1
J gene: TRBJ1-6
V gene: TRBV7-6

CDR3 DNA: TGTGCCAGCAGCCCGCGGGGGGGTGAAGCTTTCTTT
CDR3 protein: CASSPRGGEAFF
clone size: NA
D gene: NA
J gene: TRBJ1-1
V gene: TRBV5-4

CDR3 DNA: TGTGCCAGCAGGGGCTCCGGCGAGCAGTACTTC
CDR3 protein: CASRGSGEQYF
clone size: few
D gene: NA
J gene: TRBJ2-7
V gene: TRBV6-5

CDR3 DNA: TGCGCCAGCAGCCAACATGGGGCAGGGGATCAGCCCCAGCATTTT
CDR3 protein: CASSQHGAGDQPQHF
clone size: NA
D gene: NA
J gene: TRBJ1-5
V gene: TRBV4-1

CDR3 DNA: TGTGCCAGCAGTTTATTTACAGGGGGGGGGAAGAATCAGCCCCAGCATTTT
CDR3 protein: CASSLFTGGGKNQPQHF
clone size: once
D gene: TRBD1
J gene: TRBJ1-5
V gene: TRBV28

CDR3 DNA: TGTGCCAGCAGTTACGTGGACACCGGGGAGCTGTTTTTT
CDR3 protein: CASSYVDTGELFF
clone size: NA
D gene: NA
J gene: TRBJ2-2
V gene: TRBV6-5

CDR3 DNA: TGCGCCAGCAGCTTCGGGCAGTCCGGGGCCAACGTCCTGACTTTC
CDR3 protein: CASSFGQSGANVLTF
clone size: NA
D gene: NA
J gene: TRBJ2-6
V gene: TRBV5-1

CDR3 DNA: TGTGCCAGCAGTGAAGATTCAGCGCGGAGGGAGACCCAGTACTTC
CDR3 protein: CASSEDSARRETQYF
clone size: NA
D gene: NA
J gene: TRBJ2-5
V gene: TRBV6-1

CDR3 DNA: TGTGCCAGTAGTATACTAACAGGGATCACCGAAGCTTTCTTT
CDR3 protein: CASSILTGITEAFF
clone size: NA
D gene: NA
J gene: TRBJ1-1
V gene: TRBV19